The T cell receptor beta chain under discussion was sequenced for a study of blood T cell repertoires in COVID-19. Study at large: Acute-phase and convalescent COVID-19 samples originated in the United States, Italy and Spain. In each case, the material was cDNA or gDNA derived from T cells, B-cell-depleted T cells, or PBMCs.

Trimming stripped 4 bases from V and 0 bases from J, with 7 bases between. CDR3 length: 15 residues. The germline V gene encodes CDR1 LGHDT and CDR2 YNNKEL (reference sequence). Authors' processing steps: Estimated nucleated cell counts came from reference gene primer amplification. Generated by immunoSEQ multiplex PCR, the TCRdb table keeps only in-frame clones and is missing some. Clonal size and the V and J genes are those of that table, whereas D and trimming came from the DNA. The sample consists of under 85,000 clones, roughly 84% of them appearing once. The chain combines TRBV3-1 (or the pseudogene TRBV3-2) with TRBJ1-6; D may be TRBD1 (5 bases). Sequencing was carried out using peripheral blood. This clonotype was sampled from a man in his fifties or sixties with acute or convalescent COVID-19. The CDR3 DNA reads TGTGCCAGCAGCCGACAGAGCTCCTATAATTCACCCCTCCACTTT. This gives the protein CASSRQSSYNSPLHF.